This TCR beta chain was captured in a study of blood T cell repertoires in COVID-19. As for the study in general: From the United States, Italy and Spain came samples of acute and convalescent COVID-19.

The method was immunoSEQ multiplex PCR; TCRdb's version includes in-frame clones alone and lacks a portion of them. Here the sample spans nearly 40,000 clones, 85% to 90% being singletons. The germline V gene encodes CDR1 SQVTM and CDR2 ANQGSEA. CDR3 length: 13 amino acids. V lost 6 bases to trimming and J lost 5 bases, with 16 bases between them. The origin of this receptor is a man in his forties or fifties in a cohort sampled during active COVID-19. The chain uses TRBV29-1 and TRBJ1-1; D gene ambiguous. The specimen sequenced was peripheral blood. The CDR3 spells CSVYSGRTTEAFF. The CDR3 coding sequence is TGCAGCGTGTACAGCGGGCGAACAACTGAAGCTTTCTTT.